This is a list of T cell receptor beta chains from one sample in a study of blood T cell repertoires in COVID-19. Measured with immunoSEQ multiplex PCR; TCRdb has only the in-frame clones, and not every one. The top ten clones hold roughly 17% of a sample with 20,000 to 30,000 clones, about 91% of them seen once. The sample was peripheral blood. These receptor sequences come from a man aged 65-85 years with acute or convalescent COVID-19. Each CDR3 is given with its conserved first and last residue. A D gene is named only where the DNA matches it firmly. A clone size is listed for some rows: how often the clone was seen (once, few, many), or a class if it is expanded.

cdr3_length: 15
v_call: TRBV6-2/TRBV6-3
j_call: TRBJ2-4
d_call: TRBD1
clone_size: few
cdr3_aa: CASSSRRQGVNIQYF
cdr3_nt: TGTGCCAGCAGTTCGCGACGGCAGGGGGTAAACATTCAGTACTTC

cdr3_length: 19
v_call: TRBV5-1
j_call: TRBJ1-4
d_call: TRBD1
clone_size: once
cdr3_aa: CASSRQTGGMGATNEKLFF
cdr3_nt: TGCGCCAGCAGCCGACAGACAGGGGGAATGGGGGCAACTAATGAAAAACTGTTTTTT

cdr3_length: 13
v_call: TRBV6-5
j_call: TRBJ1-2
d_call: .
clone_size: few
cdr3_aa: CASSLGTDYGYTF
cdr3_nt: TGTGCCAGCAGCCTAGGAACTGACTATGGCTACACCTTC

cdr3_length: 15
v_call: TRBV5-1
j_call: TRBJ2-2
d_call: .
clone_size: .
cdr3_aa: CASSLDLGGAGELFF
cdr3_nt: TGCGCCAGCAGCTTGGACCTGGGGGGAGCCGGGGAGCTGTTTTTT

cdr3_length: 15
v_call: TRBV18
j_call: TRBJ2-1
d_call: .
clone_size: .
cdr3_aa: CASSPNGGEYNEQFF
cdr3_nt: TGTGCCAGCTCACCGAACGGCGGGGAGTACAATGAGCAGTTCTTC

cdr3_length: 15
v_call: TRBV25-1
j_call: TRBJ1-4
d_call: .
clone_size: .
cdr3_aa: CASSEYRGMSEKLFF
cdr3_nt: TGTGCCAGCAGTGAATATAGGGGAATGAGTGAAAAACTGTTTTTT

cdr3_length: 15
v_call: TRBV7-2
j_call: TRBJ2-7
d_call: TRBD1
clone_size: .
cdr3_aa: CASSSEAAGDRKQYF
cdr3_nt: TGTGCCAGCAGCTCTGAGGCTGCCGGGGACAGAAAGCAGTACTTC

cdr3_length: 15
v_call: TRBV7-6
j_call: TRBJ2-2
d_call: .
clone_size: .
cdr3_aa: CASRQTQGGAGELFF
cdr3_nt: TGTGCCAGCAGACAAACCCAAGGGGGGGCCGGGGAGCTGTTTTTT

cdr3_length: 14
v_call: TRBV27
j_call: TRBJ1-2
d_call: TRBD1
clone_size: .
cdr3_aa: CASSLGGQPYGYTF
cdr3_nt: TGTGCCAGCAGTTTAGGGGGACAGCCTTATGGCTACACCTTC

cdr3_length: 14
v_call: TRBV6-5
j_call: TRBJ1-2
d_call: TRBD1
clone_size: .
cdr3_aa: CATNRQGGRYGYTF
cdr3_nt: TGTGCCACCAATCGACAGGGAGGACGTTATGGCTACACCTTC

cdr3_length: 16
v_call: TRBV6-6
j_call: TRBJ2-7
d_call: TRBD2
clone_size: .
cdr3_aa: CASRDLAEGRSYEQYF
cdr3_nt: TGTGCCAGCAGGGATCTAGCGGAGGGCCGCTCCTACGAGCAGTACTTC

cdr3_length: 13
v_call: TRBV15
j_call: TRBJ2-7
d_call: .
clone_size: .
cdr3_aa: CATSRDSLYEQYF
cdr3_nt: TGTGCCACCAGCAGAGACAGTTTATACGAGCAGTACTTC

cdr3_length: 12
v_call: TRBV29-1
j_call: TRBJ1-4
d_call: .
clone_size: once
cdr3_aa: CSVYSVSEKLFF
cdr3_nt: TGCAGCGTTTATTCGGTTTCTGAAAAACTGTTTTTT

cdr3_length: 14
v_call: TRBV5-8
j_call: TRBJ1-1
d_call: TRBD1
clone_size: .
cdr3_aa: CASSLRTGNTEAFF
cdr3_nt: TGTGCCAGCAGCTTGAGGACAGGGAACACTGAAGCTTTCTTT

cdr3_length: 16
v_call: TRBV7-2
j_call: TRBJ1-6
d_call: TRBD1
clone_size: .
cdr3_aa: CASSSGTGDYNSPLHF
cdr3_nt: TGTGCCAGCAGCTCCGGGACAGGAGACTATAATTCACCCCTCCACTTT

cdr3_length: 14
v_call: TRBV6-5
j_call: TRBJ2-7
d_call: TRBD1
clone_size: .
cdr3_aa: CASRWTGGTYEQYF
cdr3_nt: TGTGCCAGCAGGTGGACAGGGGGTACCTACGAGCAGTACTTC

cdr3_length: 17
v_call: TRBV3-1/TRBV3-2
j_call: TRBJ2-1
d_call: .
clone_size: .
cdr3_aa: CASSQDIRARGPGEQFF
cdr3_nt: TGTGCCAGCAGCCAAGACATTCGGGCTAGGGGCCCGGGTGAGCAGTTCTTC